This entry describes one TCR beta chain. This sample was included in a study of blood T cell repertoires in COVID-19. On the study more broadly: There were acute and convalescent COVID-19 samples, and they came from the United States, Italy and Spain. In each case, the material was cDNA or gDNA derived from T cells, B-cell-depleted T cells, or PBMCs.

Original processing methods: Using reference gene primer amplification, nucleated cell counts were estimated. Sequenced by immunoSEQ multiplex PCR; TCRdb stores in-frame clones only, minus some. The V and J calls and clone size come from that table; D and trimming were worked out from the DNA. The data hold 100,000 to 150,000 clones, with roughly 90% observed a single time. CDR3 length equals 14 residues. In germline, CDR1 is LNHNV, CDR2 YYDKDF (reference sequence). Unmatched junction bases numbered 7, after V lost 5 bases and J lost 4 bases. Source material: peripheral blood. The chain couples TRBV15 to TRBJ1-2, with 7 bases that match TRBD1. The sequence was obtained from a human donor in a cohort sampled during active COVID-19. The DNA for the CDR3 is TGTGCCACCAGCGAAGGGACAGAGGGCTATGGCTACACCTTC. It encodes CATSEGTEGYGYTF.